The sequence of this TCR beta chain was determined in a study of cytomegalovirus exposure and HLA in healthy donors. Notes on the study in general: Per a prior analysis, the majority of TCR beta V segments were productive roughly 90% or roughly 30% of the time. DRB1 showed the most TCR associations and HLA-C the fewest in a later analysis, as rates varied by HLA locus.

This CDR3 has 16 amino acids. Germline loops: CDR1 SGHTS, CDR2 YDEGEE. V was clipped by 2 bases and J by 5 bases; unmatched bases: 10. The primer mix had 60 Vbeta and 13 Jbeta primers. Sequenced by immunoSEQ multiplex PCR; TCRdb stores in-frame clones only, minus some. Of fewer than 250,000 clones in the sample, 80% to 85% were seen once. To note about this clone: The antigen is not known.

Sequenced material: PBMCs. This TCR derives from a woman in her forties in good health and CMV-seronegative. This rearrangement joins TRBV5-8 to TRBJ2-1, with TRBD2 matching 7 bases. The CDR3 nucleotides read TGTGCCAGCAGCTTAGAGGGGCTAGCGGCCGACAATGAGCAGTTCTTC. It translates to CASSLEGLAADNEQFF.